Below, 13 T cell receptor beta chains from the same sample are listed, as sequenced in a study of blood T cell repertoires in COVID-19. This table comes from immunoSEQ multiplex PCR, and its TCRdb copy is limited to in-frame clones, with some not included. The sample contains around 100,000 clones, more than 70% of which appear only once. Sample: peripheral blood. The receptors originated from a woman aged 80 or over in a cohort sampled during active COVID-19.

This chain joins TRBV5-4 and TRBJ2-2; 15 nucleotides match TRBD2. V lost 5 bases to trimming and J lost 6 bases; unmatched junction nucleotides: 5. The CDR3 has 16 amino acids. The germline V gene has CDR1 SGHNT and CDR2 YYREEE (reference sequence). CDR3 loop: CASRKGLAGGAGELFF. The CDR3 region has the DNA TGTGCCAGCAGAAAGGGACTAGCGGGAGGCGCCGGGGAGCTGTTTTTT.

The rearrangement uses TRBV5-4 and TRBJ2-5, with D uncertain. Trimming took 1 base from V and 2 from J, leaving 3 bases between them. Germline V CDR1 and CDR2: SGHNT, YYREEE (reference sequence). The CDR3 is 12 residues long. The CDR3 nucleotides read TGTGCCAGCAGCTTGCCACAAGAGACCCAGTACTTC. This codes for CASSLPQETQYF.

Here the CDR3 DNA reads TGCGCCAGCAGCCCGTCGCAAACTAGCGGGGGCTCCTACGAGCAGTACTTC. Amino acid sequence: CASSPSQTSGGSYEQYF. The chain links TRBV5-1 to TRBJ2-7, with 11 bases identical to TRBD2. This CDR3 contains 17 residues. With 4 bases clipped from V and 0 bases from J, the junction kept 9 bases outside the gene matches. Germline V CDR1 and CDR2: SGHRS, YFSETQ.

The chain joins TRBV27 to TRBJ1-6; possibly TRBD1 for D (5 bases). Per germline, CDR1 MNHEY and CDR2 SMNVEV (reference sequence). The CDR3 extends over 14 amino acids. Trimming removed 9 bases from V and 10 bases from J, with 19 bases in between. CDR3 sequence: CASILRGGGSPLHF. Here the CDR3 DNA reads TGTGCCAGTATATTGCGGGGGGGAGGATCACCCCTCCACTTT.

This clone was picked up one time. The rearrangement joins TRBV5-1 to TRBJ2-5; no firm D call. CDR3 size: 14 residues. The ends were cut back, 4 bases at V and 2 bases at J, with 12 bases in the middle. Looked up from germline, CDR1 is SGHRS and CDR2 is YFSETQ. The CDR3 spells CASSLGAYQETQYF. The CDR3 DNA reads TGCGCCAGCAGCCTTGGAGCCTATCAAGAGACCCAGTACTTC. The full variable domain, rest sourced from reference TRBV5-1 and TRBJ2-5, is KAGVTQTPRYLIKTRGQQVTLSCSPISGHRSVSWYQQTPGQGLQFLFEYFSETQRNKGNFPGRFSGRQFSNSRSEMNVSTLELGDSALYLCASSLGAYQETQYFGPGTRLLVL.

This chain joins TRBV7-9 and TRBJ2-1, with 10 bases identical to TRBD2. CDR1 is SEHNR, CDR2 FQNEAQ, per germline (reference sequence). J was trimmed by 6 bases and V by 5 bases; bases with no gene match: 7. This CDR3 contains 15 residues. In DNA, the CDR3 is TGTGCCAGCAGCCCCCAGCGGGGGGGCTTCAATGAGCAGTTCTTC. It translates to CASSPQRGGFNEQFF.

This chain links TRBV6-2 or TRBV6-3 with TRBJ2-3; TRBD2 matches 13 bases. Germline lookup yields CDR1 MNHEY and CDR2 SVGEGT. With 4 bases clipped from V and 2 bases from J, the junction kept 6 bases outside the gene matches. CDR3 length: 17 amino acids. CDR3 residues: CASSFRTSGGDTDTQYF. The CDR3 DNA follows: TGTGCCAGCAGTTTTCGGACTAGCGGGGGAGACACAGATACGCAGTATTTT.

V is TRBV11-2 and J is TRBJ2-1, with D uncertain. V was trimmed by 2 bases and J by 9 bases, leaving 8 bases between them. CDR3 length equals 12 residues. CDR1 and CDR2 from the germline V gene are SGHAT and FQNNGV. The CDR3 coding sequence is TGTGCCAGCAGCTTAAATGGGCTTGAGCAGTTCTTC. Translating gives CASSLNGLEQFF.

The CDR3 bases are TGTGCCAGCAGACTAGCGGGTAACAATGAGCAGTTCTTC. Translating it yields CASRLAGNNEQFF. The V gene is TRBV3-1 (or the pseudogene TRBV3-2), the J gene TRBJ2-1; 9 positions agree with TRBD2. CDR1 and CDR2 (germline): LGHDT, YNNKEL (reference sequence). The trim removed 6 bases at V and 5 bases at J, leaving 2 bases unmatched. The CDR3 sequence is 13 residues long.

The sample holds a few counts of this clone. This sequence joins TRBV5-1 and TRBJ2-5; 9 nucleotides line up with TRBD1. The V gene's germline CDR1 is SGHRS and CDR2 YFSETQ. The CDR3 consists of 15 residues. V was clipped by 0 bases and J by 4 bases; unmatched bases: 4. As DNA, the CDR3 is TGCGCCAGCAGCTTGGGACAGGGGGGAGTAGAGACCCAGTACTTC. This sequence encodes CASSLGQGGVETQYF.

The chain employs TRBV5-6 and TRBJ2-1, with D hard to call. V lost 1 base and J 12 bases, leaving 11 bases between the germline ends. There are 12 residues in the CDR3. Per germline, CDR1 SGHDT and CDR2 YYEEEE. The CDR3 loop reads CASSLNELRQFF. The DNA of the CDR3 is TGTGCCAGCAGCTTGAATGAGCTGAGGCAGTTCTTC.

The chain joins TRBV6-4 to TRBJ2-2; TRBD1 agrees at 8 bases. Losses at the gene ends were 4 bases for V and 6 bases for J; bases not matched to a gene: 7. The CDR3 runs to 15 residues. Germline CDR1 and CDR2: MRHNA and SNTAGT. The chain's CDR3 is CASSAGTGIAGELFF. The CDR3 coding sequence is TGTGCCAGCAGTGCAGGGACAGGAATAGCCGGGGAGCTGTTTTTT.

The rearrangement links TRBV6-5 to TRBJ2-1; 13 positions agree with TRBD2. This CDR3 has 15 amino acids. The V gene end was trimmed by 4 bases and the J gene end by 7 bases; junction bases not matched to a gene: 4. Germline loops: CDR1 MNHEY, CDR2 SVGAGI. For the CDR3, the DNA is TGTGCCAGCAGTTTCCCGGGACTAGCGGGGAATGAGCAGTTCTTC. This codes for CASSFPGLAGNEQFF.